These 15 T cell receptor beta chains came from one sample sequenced in a study of OX40 agonist ivuxolimab in advanced cancers. The method behind the library was the immunoSEQ multiplex PCR assay. Held by TCRdb, this immuneACCESS table contains in-frame sequences only and omits some clones. Under half of the omission traces to an unresolved V gene where checked; the cause of the rest is unknown. The sample has around 150,000 clones on record, approximately 90% of them singletons. The ten most abundant clones make up approximately 1% of the sample. The source was CD4+ or CD8+ T cells sorted from blood, collected in a trial of the OX40 agonist ivuxolimab. The receptors stem from an adult with an advanced solid tumor such as melanoma, head and neck, liver or kidney cancer.

The chain uses TRBV5-1 and TRBJ2-1; D is possibly TRBD1 (6 bases). V gave up 2 bases and J gave up 1 base, with 16 bases separating them. The CDR3 covers 17 residues. Germline CDR1 SGHRS, CDR2 YFSETQ. The CDR3 region is CASSFRPGTSSYNEQFF. The DNA for the CDR3 is TGCGCCAGCAGCTTTCGCCCAGGGACATCATCCTACAATGAGCAGTTCTTC. Complete variable domain (other parts from reference TRBV5-1 and TRBJ2-1): KAGVTQTPRYLIKTRGQQVTLSCSPISGHRSVSWYQQTPGQGLQFLFEYFSETQRNKGNFPGRFSGRQFSNSRSEMNVSTLELGDSALYLCASSFRPGTSSYNEQFFGPGTRLTVL.

This rearrangement joins TRBV19 to TRBJ1-2; maybe TRBD1 (5 bases). There are 16 residues in the CDR3. Trimming removed 7 bases at V and 0 bases at J, with 18 bases between. Germline CDR1 is LNHDA and CDR2 is SQIVND (reference sequence). CDR3 loop: CASNPYLGRTNYGYTF. The CDR3 region has the DNA TGTGCCAGTAATCCCTATCTGGGGCGGACTAACTATGGCTACACCTTC.

The rearrangement links TRBV9 to TRBJ2-1; no clear D gene. With 1 base removed from V and 4 bases from J, the gap between germline ends came to 6 bases. Germline V CDR1 and CDR2: SGDLS, YYNGEE. CDR3 length: 13 amino acids. CDR3 bases: TGTGCCAGCAGCGTACAAGAGTACAATGAGCAGTTCTTC. Encoded protein: CASSVQEYNEQFF.

The chain is built from TRBV11-2 and TRBJ2-5; 8 bases fit TRBD1. Germline-derived CDR1 and CDR2 are SGHAT and FQNNGV. V shed 3 bases, J shed 1 base, and the junction held 4 bases outside the gene matches. This CDR3 has 15 amino acids. The CDR3 is CASSLNRGVQETQYF. The CDR3 bases are TGTGCCAGCAGCTTGAACAGGGGGGTCCAAGAGACCCAGTACTTC.

On this clone itself: The sample contains more than one DNA sequence encoding this CDR3. This chain joins TRBV18 and TRBJ2-7, with 7 bases identical to TRBD1. This CDR3 contains 13 residues. V dropped 3 bases and J dropped 2; count of bases not matched to a gene: 1. Per the germline V gene, CDR1 is KGHSH and CDR2 is LQKENI. The chain's CDR3 is CASSPQGAYEQYF. CDR3 nucleotides: TGTGCCAGCTCACCCCAGGGGGCCTACGAGCAGTACTTC.

This sequence joins TRBV7-2 and TRBJ1-4; D might be TRBD1 (6 bases). The CDR3 loop spans 15 amino acids. Per germline, CDR1 SGHTA and CDR2 FQGNSA. V lost 5 bases, J lost 3 bases, and 13 bases lay in between. This CDR3 reads CASSPEQGANEKLFF. The DNA of the CDR3 is TGTGCCAGCAGCCCAGAACAGGGCGCTAATGAAAAACTGTTTTTT.

The chain carries TRBV28 and TRBJ2-5, with D unresolved. The CDR3 contains 16 residues. Germline assignment: CDR1 MDHEN and CDR2 SYDVKM. With 4 bases removed from V and 4 bases from J, the gap between germline ends came to 19 bases. For the CDR3, the DNA is TGTGCCAGCAGTTCCAGACTGGCCGGAAGGTTAGAGACCCAGTACTTC. This gives the protein CASSSRLAGRLETQYF.

The genes are TRBV6-6 and TRBJ2-3; 8 bases map to TRBD2. Germline CDR1 reads MNHNY; CDR2 reads SVGAGI (reference sequence). This CDR3 comprises 15 residues. J was trimmed by 6 bases and V by 4 bases; bases with no gene match: 9. The CDR3 sequence: CASSFVMGLGDTQYF. Written as DNA, the CDR3 is TGTGCCAGCAGTTTTGTTATGGGACTAGGGGATACGCAGTATTTT.

The chain uses TRBV28 and TRBJ1-1, with a possible D match to TRBD1 (5 bases). Germline V gene sequence: CDR1 MDHEN, CDR2 SYDVKM. The CDR3 spans 15 residues. Trimming stripped 3 bases from V and 0 bases from J, with 11 bases between. This CDR3 is CASSFGGTLNTEAFF. CDR3 DNA sequence: TGTGCCAGCAGTTTCGGGGGAACCTTGAACACTGAAGCTTTCTTT.

The chain uses TRBV5-5 and TRBJ1-5; D may be TRBD1 (6 bases). The V gene lost 2 bases and the J gene lost 6 bases, with 15 bases spanning the gap. This CDR3 has 15 residues. Germline-derived CDR1 and CDR2 are SGHKS and YYEKEE (reference sequence). For the CDR3, the DNA is TGTGCCAGCAGCTTACAATCGGGGGCGGGTCAGCCCCAGCATTTT. Its protein is CASSLQSGAGQPQHF.

The chain recombines TRBV5-1 with TRBJ2-5; the match to TRBD2 covers 10 bases. From germline, CDR1 is SGHRS and CDR2 YFSETQ. The CDR3 extends over 15 amino acids. The V segment lost 4 bases and the J segment 5 bases; nucleotides outside the gene matches: 8. In nucleotides, the CDR3 is TGCGCCAGCAGCCGGACTAGCGGTTGGGGGGAGACCCAGTACTTC. Residues: CASSRTSGWGETQYF.

The chain employs TRBV28 and TRBJ2-1; either TRBD1 or TRBD2 may supply D (5 bases each). The CDR3 is 14 amino acids. The V gene's germline CDR1 is MDHEN and CDR2 SYDVKM. V was pared by 5 bases and J by 7 bases, with 15 bases between. In nucleotides, the CDR3 is TGTGCCAGCAGTCCCCTCGGGACGGCGAATGAGCAGTTCTTC. This encodes CASSPLGTANEQFF. The full variable domain, completed using reference TRBV28 and TRBJ2-1, is DVKVTQSSRYLVKRTGEKVFLECVQDMDHENMFWYRQDPGLGLRLIYFSYDVKMKEKGDIPEGYSVSREKKERFSLILESASTNQTSMYLCASSPLGTANEQFFGPGTRLTVL.

This chain joins TRBV7-3 and TRBJ1-3; a weak D match, TRBD1 (5 bases). The germline V gene encodes CDR1 SGHTA and CDR2 FQGTGA. Trimming took 2 bases from V and 0 from J, leaving 5 bases between them. The CDR3 is 14 amino acids. The CDR3 coding sequence is TGTGCCAGCAGCTTAGGGACCTCTGGAAACACCATATATTTT. This sequence encodes CASSLGTSGNTIYF. Filled out from reference TRBV7-3 and TRBJ1-3, the complete variable domain reads GAGVSQTPSNKVTEKGKYVELRCDPISGHTALYWYRQSLGQGPEFLIYFQGTGAADDSGLPNDRFFAVRPEGSVSTLKIQRTERGDSAVYLCASSLGTSGNTIYFGEGSWLTVV.

J is TRBJ2-2 and V is TRBV12-2; the table calls TRBD2, which could not be checked here. TRBV12-2 constitutes a pseudogene. This CDR3 is 16 amino acids long. Here the CDR3 DNA reads TGTGCAAGTCGCTTAGGTCCAGGGAGGGGGACCGGGGAGCTGTTTTTT. Its protein is CASRLGPGRGTGELFF.

The chain combines TRBV5-1 with TRBJ1-1; 9 positions agree with TRBD1. The CDR3 extends over 15 amino acids. With V trimmed by 4 bases and J by 1 base, 5 bases remained unmatched. CDR1 is SGHRS and CDR2 is YFSETQ in the germline V gene. For the CDR3, the DNA is TGCGCCAGCAGCCCCCAGACAGGGGGGAACACTGAAGCTTTCTTT. Amino acids: CASSPQTGGNTEAFF.